The present T cell receptor beta chain was sequenced within a study of cytomegalovirus exposure and HLA in healthy donors. The CDR3 covers 12 residues. Trimming at V came to 4 bases and at J to 6 bases, leaving 5 bases not matched to a gene. Germline values: CDR1 SQVTM, CDR2 ANQGSEA. Notes on the study in general: About 87% or about 30% of the time was how often most TCR beta V segments were productive, according to an earlier analysis.

Points on this clone: Its target is unknown.

Researchers ran the PCR with 60 Vbeta and 13 Jbeta primers. Only in-frame clones appear in the TCRdb table, and some are missing; sequencing was by immunoSEQ multiplex PCR. Of some 180,000 clones listed, 80% were seen once; the top ten hold around 1.9%. The chain uses TRBV29-1 and TRBJ2-7; 8 bases are shared with TRBD1. Sequenced: PBMCs. The origin of this receptor is a woman between 25 and 40 years old in good health and CMV-seronegative. The CDR3 DNA reads TGCAGCGTTGGGTCACAGGGGGTCGAGCAGTACTTC. As protein: CSVGSQGVEQYF.